These T cell receptor beta chains were read from a single sample in a study of blood T cell repertoires in COVID-19. Produced via immunoSEQ multiplex PCR; TCRdb's table is partial and in-frame only. The sample lists some 290,000 clones, roughly 90% seen once, with 0.95% to 1.3% in the top ten. Source material: peripheral blood. These receptors all come from a woman aged 40 to 49 with COVID-19, enrolled during active disease. CDR3s include the opening cysteine and the closing phenylalanine or tryptophan. A D gene is named only where the DNA matches it firmly. Clone size, where shown, is once, few, many, or a class for clones that have expanded.

J gene: TRBJ1-5
clone size: few
V gene: TRBV15
D gene: .
CDR3 protein: CATSISNQPQHF
CDR3 DNA: TGTGCCACCAGCATCTCCAATCAGCCCCAGCATTTT

J gene: TRBJ2-5
clone size: .
V gene: TRBV5-1
D gene: .
CDR3 protein: CASSPRGEQETQYF
CDR3 DNA: TGCGCCAGCAGCCCGAGAGGCGAACAAGAGACCCAGTACTTC

J gene: TRBJ2-5
clone size: once
V gene: TRBV6-2/TRBV6-3
D gene: .
CDR3 protein: CASSYWGGAVRETQYF
CDR3 DNA: TGTGCCAGCAGTTACTGGGGGGGGGCCGTTAGGGAGACCCAGTACTTC

J gene: TRBJ2-2
clone size: .
V gene: TRBV4-3
D gene: TRBD2
CDR3 protein: CASSQEGLAGAAGELFF
CDR3 DNA: TGCGCCAGCAGCCAAGAAGGCCTAGCGGGAGCGGCCGGGGAGCTGTTTTTT

J gene: TRBJ2-7
clone size: .
V gene: TRBV6-2/TRBV6-3
D gene: TRBD1
CDR3 protein: CASSWDSVYEQYF
CDR3 DNA: TGTGCCAGCAGCTGGGACAGCGTCTACGAGCAGTACTTC

J gene: TRBJ2-2
clone size: .
V gene: TRBV4-3
D gene: TRBD2
CDR3 protein: CVSSPLLAGGSTGELFF
CDR3 DNA: TGCGTCAGCAGCCCCCTATTAGCGGGAGGGAGCACCGGGGAGCTGTTTTTT

J gene: TRBJ1-5
clone size: .
V gene: TRBV28
D gene: TRBD1
CDR3 protein: CASSLGTGGSAQPQHF
CDR3 DNA: TGTGCCAGCAGTTTGGGGACAGGGGGCTCCGCTCAGCCCCAGCATTTT

J gene: TRBJ2-2
clone size: .
V gene: TRBV27
D gene: .
CDR3 protein: CASSSPGRPVGELFF
CDR3 DNA: TGTGCCAGCAGTTCCCCGGGTAGACCGGTCGGGGAGCTGTTTTTT

J gene: TRBJ2-2
clone size: .
V gene: TRBV27
D gene: .
CDR3 protein: CASSLFTGYDSGELFF
CDR3 DNA: TGTGCCAGCAGTTTATTCACAGGTTACGATTCCGGGGAGCTGTTTTTT

J gene: TRBJ2-2
clone size: .
V gene: TRBV11-3
D gene: TRBD2
CDR3 protein: CASSLLAGNTGELFF
CDR3 DNA: TGTGCCAGCAGCTTACTAGCGGGGAACACCGGGGAGCTGTTTTTT

J gene: TRBJ1-6
clone size: .
V gene: TRBV28
D gene: .
CDR3 protein: CASSTGSSYNSPLHF
CDR3 DNA: TGTGCCAGCAGTACCGGGTCCTCCTATAATTCACCCCTCCACTTT

J gene: TRBJ2-3
clone size: .
V gene: TRBV19
D gene: TRBD2
CDR3 protein: CASSIAAGGPDTQYF
CDR3 DNA: TGTGCCAGTAGTATTGCTGCGGGGGGGCCCGATACGCAGTATTTT

J gene: TRBJ1-2
clone size: .
V gene: TRBV11-2
D gene: .
CDR3 protein: CASSRETRGYTF
CDR3 DNA: TGTGCCAGCAGCCGGGAGACGAGAGGCTACACCTTC

J gene: TRBJ1-3
clone size: .
V gene: TRBV27
D gene: .
CDR3 protein: CASSSGSGNTIYF
CDR3 DNA: TGTGCCAGCAGCTCGGGCTCTGGAAACACCATATATTTT

J gene: TRBJ1-2
clone size: .
V gene: TRBV9
D gene: TRBD1
CDR3 protein: CASRYLGTANFYGYTF
CDR3 DNA: TGTGCCAGCAGATACCTCGGGACAGCTAATTTTTATGGCTACACCTTC

J gene: TRBJ1-1
clone size: .
V gene: TRBV18
D gene: .
CDR3 protein: CASSIRAGLNEAFF
CDR3 DNA: TGTGCCAGCTCAATCCGGGCGGGACTGAATGAAGCTTTCTTT

J gene: TRBJ1-5
clone size: .
V gene: TRBV30
D gene: TRBD1
CDR3 protein: CAWSEGTGSGNQPQHF
CDR3 DNA: TGTGCCTGGAGTGAGGGGACAGGTAGTGGGAATCAGCCCCAGCATTTT

J gene: TRBJ2-1
clone size: once
V gene: TRBV18
D gene: .
CDR3 protein: CASSPAAGYNEQFF
CDR3 DNA: TGTGCCAGCTCACCAGCGGCGGGATACAATGAGCAGTTCTTC

J gene: TRBJ1-2
clone size: .
V gene: TRBV4-3
D gene: TRBD1
CDR3 protein: CASSQEREGAGYTF
CDR3 DNA: TGCGCCAGCAGCCAAGAACGGGAGGGGGCAGGCTACACCTTC

J gene: TRBJ1-4
clone size: .
V gene: TRBV7-9
D gene: .
CDR3 protein: CASSLGREDSNEKLFF
CDR3 DNA: TGTGCCAGCAGCTTAGGTAGGGAGGACTCTAATGAAAAACTGTTTTTT

J gene: TRBJ1-6
clone size: .
V gene: TRBV9
D gene: TRBD1
CDR3 protein: CASSISGTVNSPLHF
CDR3 DNA: TGTGCCAGCAGCATTTCCGGGACAGTTAATTCACCCCTCCACTTT

J gene: TRBJ1-5
clone size: .
V gene: TRBV18
D gene: .
CDR3 protein: CASSPRAGADSNQPQHF
CDR3 DNA: TGTGCCAGCTCACCACGAGCAGGGGCAGATAGCAATCAGCCCCAGCATTTT

J gene: TRBJ2-7
clone size: .
V gene: TRBV12-3/TRBV12-4
D gene: .
CDR3 protein: CASSARRLDEQYF
CDR3 DNA: TGTGCCAGCAGCGCCAGGAGGCTGGACGAGCAGTACTTC

J gene: TRBJ2-1
clone size: .
V gene: TRBV30
D gene: .
CDR3 protein: CAWRAPGFTNEQFF
CDR3 DNA: TGTGCCTGGAGGGCCCCAGGGTTCACCAATGAGCAGTTCTTC

J gene: TRBJ1-4
clone size: .
V gene: TRBV4-3
D gene: .
CDR3 protein: CASSQDRPGRGNEKLFF
CDR3 DNA: TGCGCCAGCAGCCAAGATCGGCCCGGACGGGGGAATGAAAAACTGTTTTTT

J gene: TRBJ1-1
clone size: .
V gene: TRBV6-5
D gene: .
CDR3 protein: CASSVRGEAFF
CDR3 DNA: TGTGCCAGCAGCGTCAGGGGTGAAGCTTTCTTT

J gene: TRBJ2-1
clone size: .
V gene: TRBV20-1
D gene: TRBD2
CDR3 protein: CSASRLAGGRGSYNEQFF
CDR3 DNA: TGCAGTGCTAGTAGACTAGCGGGGGGGCGTGGCTCCTACAATGAGCAGTTCTTC

J gene: TRBJ2-1
clone size: .
V gene: TRBV27
D gene: TRBD2
CDR3 protein: CASSPEWGEGPNEQFF
CDR3 DNA: TGTGCCAGCAGTCCCGAATGGGGGGAGGGTCCCAATGAGCAGTTCTTC

J gene: TRBJ2-6
clone size: .
V gene: TRBV7-6
D gene: .
CDR3 protein: CASKAGSDAGISGANVLTF
CDR3 DNA: TGTGCCAGCAAGGCCGGGAGCGACGCAGGGATTTCTGGGGCCAACGTCCTGACTTTC

J gene: TRBJ2-3
clone size: .
V gene: TRBV2
D gene: TRBD2
CDR3 protein: CASSSARGAADTQYF
CDR3 DNA: TGTGCCAGCAGTAGTGCGCGGGGGGCAGCAGATACGCAGTATTTT

J gene: TRBJ2-7
clone size: .
V gene: TRBV6-6
D gene: TRBD1
CDR3 protein: CASSLRQGVYEQYF
CDR3 DNA: TGTGCCAGCAGTCTTCGACAGGGGGTCTACGAGCAGTACTTC

J gene: TRBJ2-5
clone size: .
V gene: TRBV24-1
D gene: .
CDR3 protein: CATSDVGALETQYF
CDR3 DNA: TGTGCCACCAGTGATGTGGGAGCCCTTGAGACCCAGTACTTC

J gene: TRBJ2-3
clone size: .
V gene: TRBV5-1
D gene: TRBD1
CDR3 protein: CASSLFTGEDTQYF
CDR3 DNA: TGCGCCAGCAGCTTGTTTACAGGGGAGGATACGCAGTATTTT

J gene: TRBJ1-1
clone size: once
V gene: TRBV7-9
D gene: .
CDR3 protein: CASNQGGITEAFF
CDR3 DNA: TGTGCCAGCAACCAGGGTGGAATCACTGAAGCTTTCTTT

J gene: TRBJ2-7
clone size: .
V gene: TRBV28
D gene: TRBD1
CDR3 protein: CASRGQVWYEQYF
CDR3 DNA: TGTGCCAGCAGAGGACAGGTATGGTACGAGCAGTACTTC

J gene: TRBJ1-2
clone size: once
V gene: TRBV15
D gene: .
CDR3 protein: CATSSGRDGYTF
CDR3 DNA: TGTGCCACCTCTTCAGGGAGGGATGGCTACACCTTC

J gene: TRBJ2-5
clone size: .
V gene: TRBV3-1/TRBV3-2
D gene: TRBD1
CDR3 protein: CASSQVGTGVETQYF
CDR3 DNA: TGTGCCAGCAGCCAGGTCGGGACAGGGGTAGAGACCCAGTACTTC

J gene: TRBJ2-2
clone size: once
V gene: TRBV6-5
D gene: .
CDR3 protein: CASSYSPSGELFF
CDR3 DNA: TGTGCCAGCAGTTACTCCCCGTCCGGGGAGCTGTTTTTT

J gene: TRBJ1-2
clone size: .
V gene: TRBV7-2
D gene: .
CDR3 protein: CASSLTQAGYGYTF
CDR3 DNA: TGTGCCAGCAGCTTAACGCAGGCGGGGTATGGCTACACCTTC

J gene: TRBJ1-5
clone size: once
V gene: TRBV28
D gene: .
CDR3 protein: CASSFRSGKGNQPQHF
CDR3 DNA: TGTGCCAGCAGTTTTAGATCGGGGAAGGGCAATCAGCCCCAGCATTTT

J gene: TRBJ2-3
clone size: .
V gene: TRBV28
D gene: .
CDR3 protein: CASSHPPADTQYF
CDR3 DNA: TGTGCCAGCAGTCACCCCCCGGCAGATACGCAGTATTTT

J gene: TRBJ1-4
clone size: .
V gene: TRBV9
D gene: TRBD1
CDR3 protein: CASSYGQGSEKLFF
CDR3 DNA: TGTGCCAGCAGTTACGGACAGGGGAGTGAAAAACTGTTTTTT

J gene: TRBJ2-7
clone size: .
V gene: TRBV7-7
D gene: TRBD1
CDR3 protein: CASSLAPQGAYEQYF
CDR3 DNA: TGTGCTAGCAGCTTAGCGCCGCAGGGGGCCTACGAGCAGTACTTC

J gene: TRBJ2-3
clone size: .
V gene: TRBV7-2
D gene: TRBD2
CDR3 protein: CASSSRLAESTDTQYF
CDR3 DNA: TGTGCCAGCAGCTCCAGACTAGCGGAGAGCACAGATACGCAGTATTTT

J gene: TRBJ1-1
clone size: once
V gene: TRBV5-4
D gene: TRBD1
CDR3 protein: CASSAGTGKAFF
CDR3 DNA: TGTGCCAGCAGCGCGGGGACAGGGAAAGCTTTCTTT

J gene: TRBJ2-6
clone size: .
V gene: TRBV7-8
D gene: .
CDR3 protein: CASSLARLSGRGSGANVLTF
CDR3 DNA: TGTGCCAGCAGCTTGGCCCGTCTGTCGGGTAGAGGAAGTGGGGCCAACGTCCTGACTTTC

J gene: TRBJ1-3
clone size: .
V gene: TRBV11-2
D gene: .
CDR3 protein: CASSPPESTIYF
CDR3 DNA: TGTGCCAGCAGCCCGCCCGAGTCCACCATATATTTT

J gene: TRBJ2-3
clone size: .
V gene: TRBV27
D gene: TRBD2
CDR3 protein: CASTLTSGFTDTQYF
CDR3 DNA: TGTGCCAGCACCCTGACTAGCGGCTTCACAGATACGCAGTATTTT

J gene: TRBJ2-1
clone size: .
V gene: TRBV9
D gene: TRBD2
CDR3 protein: CASSVGVAGDGKQFF
CDR3 DNA: TGTGCCAGCAGCGTAGGAGTAGCGGGAGATGGTAAGCAGTTCTTC

J gene: TRBJ1-3
clone size: .
V gene: TRBV7-6
D gene: TRBD1
CDR3 protein: CASSQDRGSHVTIYF
CDR3 DNA: TGTGCCAGCAGCCAAGACAGGGGATCCCACGTAACCATATATTTT

J gene: TRBJ2-1
clone size: .
V gene: TRBV15
D gene: .
CDR3 protein: CATIAVGGALVGEQFF
CDR3 DNA: TGTGCCACCATCGCGGTGGGAGGAGCGCTCGTGGGTGAGCAGTTCTTC

J gene: TRBJ2-5
clone size: .
V gene: TRBV2
D gene: TRBD1
CDR3 protein: CASKNRGVETQYF
CDR3 DNA: TGTGCCAGCAAGAACAGGGGGGTAGAGACCCAGTACTTC